Below, 13 T cell receptor beta chains from the same sample are listed, as sequenced in a study of OX40 agonist ivuxolimab in advanced cancers. This table comes from immunoSEQ multiplex PCR, and its TCRdb copy is limited to in-frame clones, with some not included. Among about 94,000 clones, roughly 84% were seen once, and the ten largest hold 0.31%. The material sequenced was CD4+ or CD8+ T cells sorted from blood, taken in a trial of the OX40 agonist ivuxolimab. These receptors all come from an adult with an advanced solid tumor such as melanoma, head and neck, liver or kidney cancer.

The gene calls are TRBV7-9 and TRBJ2-7; TRBD1 might be the D (5 bases). V lost 4 bases and J lost 2, with 12 bases in between. The CDR3 has 14 amino acids. The germline CDR1 and CDR2 sequences are SEHNR and FQNEAQ (reference sequence). In DNA, the CDR3 is TGTGCCAGCAGCTCTACAGGTCCTCCCTACGAGCAGTACTTC. Encoded protein: CASSSTGPPYEQYF.

V is TRBV9 and J is TRBJ1-3; D unclear. Per germline, CDR1 SGDLS and CDR2 YYNGEE. The V and J ends lost 3 bases and 4 bases respectively, with 8 bases between them. The CDR3 loop spans 13 amino acids. The CDR3 reads CASSESTGNTIYF. The CDR3 bases are TGTGCCAGCAGCGAATCGACAGGAAACACCATATATTTT.

The chain uses TRBV5-1 and TRBJ2-3; TRBD1 is a possible D gene (6 bases). The germline CDR1 and CDR2 sequences are SGHRS and YFSETQ. The CDR3 consists of 12 residues. Trimming stripped 4 bases from V and 6 bases from J, with 9 bases between. CDR3 sequence: CASSTGQDTQYF. As DNA, the CDR3 is TGCGCCAGCAGCACCGGACAGGATACGCAGTATTTT.

In this sample, this clone turned up once. This rearrangement joins TRBV12-5 to TRBJ1-1, with D perhaps matching TRBD1 (6 bases). In germline, CDR1 is LGHNT, CDR2 FRNRAP. With 7 bases removed from V and 10 bases from J, the gap between germline ends came to 31 bases. This CDR3 spans 17 amino acids. CDR3 sequence reads: CASAAPWGAAAPYIAFF. DNA of the CDR3: TGTGCTAGTGCCGCCCCCTGGGGGGCCGCGGCCCCCTATATAGCTTTCTTT.

V usage is TRBV10-1 and J usage is TRBJ1-3; no clear D. The CDR3 covers 13 residues. V was shortened by 3 bases and J by 2 bases, with 5 bases between the two germline ends. Germline V gene lookup returns CDR1 WNHNN and CDR2 SYGVQD (reference sequence). The CDR3 DNA sequence: TGCGCCAGCAGTGACGGGGCTGGAAACACCATATATTTT. The encoded protein is CASSDGAGNTIYF.

The J gene is TRBJ2-5, the V gene TRBV7-6, with 7 bases identical to TRBD2. The length of the CDR3 is 14 residues. The junction had 8 bases not matched to a gene; V was cut back by 5 bases and J by 5 bases. Germline V gene data show CDR1 as SGHVS and CDR2 as FNYEAQ. CDR3: CASSRGGEAETQYF. The CDR3 coding sequence is TGTGCCAGCAGCCGTGGGGGGGAGGCCGAGACCCAGTACTTC. Based on the CDR3 plus reference TRBV7-6 and TRBJ2-5, the full variable domain is GAGVSQSPRYKVTKRGQDVALRCDPISGHVSLYWYRQALGQGPEFLTYFNYEAQQDKSGLPNDRFSAERPEGSISTLTIQRTEQRDSAMYRCASSRGGEAETQYFGPGTRLLVL.

The rearrangement uses TRBV9 and TRBJ2-3; 8 nucleotides agree with TRBD2. The V segment lost 3 bases and the J segment 4 bases; nucleotides outside the gene matches: 16. Germline CDR1 reads SGDLS; CDR2 reads YYNGEE. The CDR3 is 18 residues long. DNA for the CDR3: TGTGCCAGCAGCGCGCCGTTGGTAACCGGGACTAGGGCAGATACGCAGTATTTT. This sequence encodes CASSAPLVTGTRADTQYF. Full variable domain (remainder filled in from reference TRBV9 and TRBJ2-3): DSGVTQTPKHLITATGQRVTLRCSPRSGDLSVYWYQQSLDQGLQFLIQYYNGEERAKGNILERFSAQQFPDLHSELNLSSLELGDSALYFCASSAPLVTGTRADTQYFGPGTRLTVL.

This sequence joins TRBV7-9 and TRBJ1-4; D perhaps matches TRBD1 (5 bases). The CDR3 length is 14 residues. The V end lost 0 bases, the J end lost 4 bases, and 6 bases lay between the germline ends. The germline V gene has CDR1 SEHNR and CDR2 FQNEAQ (reference sequence). The CDR3 DNA sequence: TGTGCCAGCAGCTTAGCGGGGCGTAATGAAAAACTGTTTTTT. It translates to CASSLAGRNEKLFF.

The chain is built from TRBV5-4 and TRBJ1-4; tentative D call: TRBD1 (6 bases). The CDR3 length is 17 residues. Trimming removed 4 bases at V and 8 bases at J, with 24 bases between. Germline CDR1 reads SGHNT; CDR2 reads YYREEE (reference sequence). The CDR3 DNA sequence: TGTGCCAGCAGCCACCTATCCTTCAGGGGAACTCGCGAAAAACTGTTTTTT. Encoded protein: CASSHLSFRGTREKLFF. The full variable domain, rest sourced from reference TRBV5-4 and TRBJ1-4, is ETGVTQSPTHLIKTRGQQVTLRCSSQSGHNTVSWYQQALGQGPQFIFQYYREEENGRGNFPPRFSGLQFPNYSSELNVNALELDDSALYLCASSHLSFRGTREKLFFGSGTQLSVL.

The gene calls are TRBV4-1 and TRBJ2-3; the match to TRBD2 covers 10 bases. V was pared by 4 bases and J by 5 bases, with 18 bases of the junction left unmatched. This CDR3 contains 19 residues. The germline gives CDR1 MGHRA, CDR2 YSYEKL. The CDR3, as DNA: TGCGCCAGCAGCCCAAGTCGGTCTCACGGACTAGCGGTCGGAGATACGCAGTATTTT. It yields the protein CASSPSRSHGLAVGDTQYF.

This clone was observed once. This chain joins TRBV7-2 and TRBJ2-7; TRBD2 might be the D (6 bases). The length of the CDR3 is 16 residues. From germline, CDR1 is SGHTA and CDR2 FQGNSA. Deletions cut 0 bases from V and 2 bases from J, with 14 bases between. CDR3 bases: TGTGCCAGCAGCTTAGCTGCGGGGACGCAGACCTACGAGCAGTACTTC. Its protein is CASSLAAGTQTYEQYF.

The J gene is TRBJ1-6, the V gene TRBV4-1; weak D call: TRBD1 (5 bases). The CDR3 is 16 amino acids. The germline gives CDR1 MGHRA, CDR2 YSYEKL. Trimming shortened V by 5 bases and J by 6 bases, and 17 bases separated the two germline ends. In nucleotides, the CDR3 is TGCGCCAGCAGCTACCCCGGAAAGACAGCTAATTCACCCCTCCACTTT. Translating gives CASSYPGKTANSPLHF.

The J gene is TRBJ1-1, the V gene TRBV6-5; TRBD1 matches at 7 bases. The germline CDR1 and CDR2 sequences are MNHEY and SVGAGI. The CDR3 has 15 amino acids. V trimming: 0 bases; J trimming: 1 base; junction bases outside the gene matches: 2. The CDR3 DNA reads TGTGCCAGCAGTTACTCGGGACAGACGAACACTGAAGCTTTCTTT. Its protein product is CASSYSGQTNTEAFF.